This entry lists 23 T cell receptor beta chains sequenced from one sample in a study of PD-L1 blockade in urothelial cancer. Stated time point: pretreatment peripheral blood. Measured with immunoSEQ multiplex PCR; TCRdb has only the in-frame clones, and not every one. This table holds tens of thousands of clones, 88% found once. Sequencing was performed on PBMCs, taken around atezolizumab (anti-PD-L1) treatment. The receptors were gathered from a donor at least 40 years old with urothelial cancer.

The gene calls are TRBV2 and TRBJ2-1; 8 nucleotides align to TRBD1. The CDR3 spans 15 residues. CDR1 and CDR2 from the germline V gene are SNHLY and FYNNEI. Trimming at V came to 4 bases and at J to 4 bases, leaving 6 bases not matched to a gene. The CDR3 is CASSARTGTYNEQFF. CDR3 nucleotide sequence: TGTGCCAGCAGTGCGAGGACAGGGACTTACAATGAGCAGTTCTTC.

The J gene is TRBJ2-7, the V gene TRBV10-3, with 11 bases matching TRBD1. The CDR3 contains 13 residues. V trimming: 8 bases; J trimming: 1 base; junction bases outside the gene matches: 1. Germline V gives CDR1 ENHRY, CDR2 SYGVKD. CDR3 in DNA: TGTGCCATCTGGGACAGGGGGTCCTACGAGCAGTACTTC. Translated: CAIWDRGSYEQYF.

The J gene is TRBJ2-5, the V gene TRBV11-3, with 7 positions matching TRBD1. Germline loops: CDR1 SGHNT, CDR2 YENEEA. The CDR3 totals 15 residues. With V trimmed by 5 bases and J by 5 bases, 11 bases remained unmatched. The CDR3 reads CASSTQNQGVETQYF. The CDR3 DNA sequence: TGTGCCAGCAGCACCCAAAACCAGGGGGTCGAGACCCAGTACTTC.

This chain links TRBV13 with TRBJ2-5; 7 bases are shared with TRBD1. V shed 5 bases, J shed 5 bases, and the junction held 17 bases outside the gene matches. There are 17 residues in the CDR3. Germline V lookup: CDR1 PRHDT, CDR2 FYEKMQ (reference sequence). The CDR3 loop is CASSPRTGVGAKETQYF. CDR3 in DNA: TGTGCCAGCAGCCCACGGACAGGCGTTGGGGCAAAGGAGACCCAGTACTTC.

The chain links TRBV4-1 to TRBJ1-4; D might be TRBD1 (6 bases). The ends were cut back, 6 bases at V and 4 bases at J, with 15 bases in the middle. The CDR3 has 15 amino acids. CDR1 and CDR2 from the germline V gene are MGHRA and YSYEKL. The CDR3 DNA follows: TGCGCCAGCAGGAAAGGGGGTCAGTTTAATGAAAAACTGTTTTTT. The encoded protein is CASRKGGQFNEKLFF.

This rearrangement joins TRBV7-9 to TRBJ2-7; 11 nucleotides line up with TRBD2. Germline assignment: CDR1 SEHNR and CDR2 FQNEAQ (reference sequence). CDR3 length: 14 residues. Trimming cost V 5 bases and J 4 bases; bases outside gene matches: 4. The CDR3 bases are TGTGCCAGCAGCGTAACTAGCGGGAGTTACGAGCAGTACTTC. It yields the protein CASSVTSGSYEQYF.

The CDR3 DNA is TGTGCCAGCAGCCCCGGGAGTTTTGGCTACACCTTC. Residues: CASSPGSFGYTF. The chain has TRBV7-2 and TRBJ1-2; D unresolved. V was trimmed by 5 bases and J by 7 bases, leaving 11 bases between them. Germline CDR1 reads SGHTA; CDR2 reads FQGNSA. This CDR3 is 12 amino acids long.

A single count supports this clone. CDR3 in amino acids: CASTTWGTGEKLFF. The CDR3 DNA reads as TGTGCCAGCACCACCTGGGGGACAGGTGAAAAACTGTTTTTT. The rearrangement joins TRBV7-2 to TRBJ1-4; 8 bases match TRBD1. CDR1 SGHTA and CDR2 FQGNSA come from the germline V gene. This CDR3 is 14 amino acids long. Trimming cost V 7 bases and J 7 bases; bases outside gene matches: 8.

The chain recombines TRBV7-9 with TRBJ2-3; D ambiguous. The CDR3 consists of 14 residues. Per germline, CDR1 SEHNR and CDR2 FQNEAQ (reference sequence). The V gene lost 5 bases and the J gene lost 6 bases, with 15 bases spanning the gap. CDR3 loop: CASSPGVPVDTQYF. CDR3 nucleotide sequence: TGTGCCAGCAGCCCGGGTGTCCCGGTGGATACGCAGTATTTT.

This rearrangement joins TRBV6-5 to TRBJ2-5, with 7 bases lining up with TRBD2. Germline V CDR1 and CDR2: MNHEY, SVGAGI. Trimming took 10 bases from V and 4 from J; bases not matched to a gene: 12. The CDR3 sequence is 14 residues long. CDR3 coding DNA: TGTGCCACCACCCGGGGGGTAGGTGGAGAGACCCAGTACTTC. Translated: CATTRGVGGETQYF.

This clone was observed a few times. The V call is TRBV5-5, the J call TRBJ1-1; a possible D gene is TRBD1 (5 bases). The CDR3 spans 17 residues. V was clipped by 6 bases and J by 0 bases, with 21 bases between them. Looked up from germline, CDR1 is SGHKS and CDR2 is YYEKEE (reference sequence). The CDR3 DNA reads TGTGCCAGCACCCAGGGCCTGGCAGGCCTCATGAACACTGAAGCTTTCTTT. It specifies CASTQGLAGLMNTEAFF. The variable domain in full, with the rest retrieved from reference TRBV5-5 and TRBJ1-1, is DAGVTQSPTHLIKTRGQQVTLRCSPISGHKSVSWYQQVLGQGPQFIFQYYEKEERGRGNFPDRFSARQFPNYSSELNVNALLLGDSALYLCASTQGLAGLMNTEAFFGQGTRLTVV.

This clone was detected once. The chain couples TRBV7-6 to TRBJ2-1, with TRBD2 matching over 13 bases. CDR3 size: 18 residues. Looked up from germline, CDR1 is SGHVS and CDR2 is FNYEAQ. V lost 1 base to trimming and J lost 0 bases; unmatched junction nucleotides: 3. In DNA form, the CDR3 reads TGTGCCAGCAGCTTAGGGACTAGCGGGGGCCTCTCCTACAATGAGCAGTTCTTC. As protein: CASSLGTSGGLSYNEQFF.

The chain has TRBV19 and TRBJ2-7; 10 positions match TRBD1. The CDR3 consists of 15 residues. The junction had 9 bases not matched to a gene; V was cut back by 6 bases and J by 4 bases. The germline V gene encodes CDR1 LNHDA and CDR2 SQIVND (reference sequence). The CDR3 spells CASRITGTGVYEQYF. In DNA, the CDR3 is TGTGCCAGTAGGATCACCGGGACAGGGGTTTACGAGCAGTACTTC.

The V and J genes are TRBV4-3 and TRBJ2-3; weak D call: TRBD2 (5 bases). Trimming removed 0 bases at V and 5 bases at J, with 9 bases between. The CDR3 is 14 amino acids. CDR1 is LGHNA, CDR2 YSLEER, per germline. The CDR3 sequence: CASSQELREDTQYF. For the CDR3, the DNA is TGCGCCAGCAGCCAAGAACTTCGGGAAGATACGCAGTATTTT.

V and J are TRBV25-1 and TRBJ2-7; D ambiguous. Trimming removed 7 bases at V and 5 bases at J, with 9 bases between. From germline, CDR1 is MGHDK and CDR2 SYGVNS. The CDR3 loop spans 11 amino acids. The CDR3 bases are TGTGCCAGCACCCGAGCCCACGAGCAGTACTTC. Protein product: CASTRAHEQYF.

The chain combines TRBV7-9 with TRBJ2-7; 7 bases fit TRBD2. Germline-derived CDR1 and CDR2 are SEHNR and FQNEAQ (reference sequence). The length of the CDR3 is 18 residues. V gave up 7 bases and J gave up 4 bases; unmatched junction bases: 22. The DNA for the CDR3 is TGTGCCAGCACCCTAGCCGGATGGGCGGGAGTGGGGTCATACGAGCAGTACTTC. Translated, it gives CASTLAGWAGVGSYEQYF.

The V call is TRBV13, the J call TRBJ2-7; D may be TRBD1 (5 bases). V lost 1 base and J 6 bases, leaving 13 bases between the germline ends. Germline V CDR1 and CDR2: PRHDT, FYEKMQ (reference sequence). The CDR3 is 14 amino acids. The CDR3 nucleotides are TGTGCCAGCAGCTTAGCGTTTCAGGGAACCGAGCAGTACTTC. It is translated as CASSLAFQGTEQYF.

This clone was recorded at least ten times. The chain joins TRBV27 to TRBJ2-7; D perhaps matches TRBD1 (5 bases). Looked up from germline, CDR1 is MNHEY and CDR2 is SMNVEV (reference sequence). V lost 3 bases to trimming and J lost 5 bases, with 11 bases between them. The CDR3 is 13 amino acids. DNA of the CDR3: TGTGCCAGCAGTTTGGTGGGCAGGGACGAGCAGTACTTC. It specifies CASSLVGRDEQYF.

The chain couples TRBV4-1 to TRBJ2-7; 8 nucleotides line up with TRBD1. The V gene end was trimmed by 0 bases and the J gene end by 7 bases; junction bases not matched to a gene: 11. Per germline, CDR1 MGHRA and CDR2 YSYEKL. The CDR3 is 16 residues long. This CDR3 is CASSQDVAGGLGEQYF. The CDR3 coding sequence is TGCGCCAGCAGCCAAGATGTGGCAGGGGGCTTGGGGGAGCAGTACTTC.

The chain's CDR3 is CASRTRDRGPYEQYF. CDR3 bases: TGTGCCAGCAGAACCCGGGACAGGGGGCCCTACGAGCAGTACTTC. The rearrangement links TRBV6-1 to TRBJ2-7; 12 bases are shared with TRBD1. CDR1 is MNHNS, CDR2 SASEGT, per germline. V gave up 6 bases and J gave up 2 bases; unmatched junction bases: 5. This CDR3 spans 15 amino acids.

The gene calls are TRBV28 and TRBJ1-2; TRBD1 is a possible D gene (5 bases). CDR1 and CDR2 from the germline V gene are MDHEN and SYDVKM. V dropped 3 bases and J dropped 5 bases, with 7 bases sitting between them. The CDR3 has 12 residues. CDR3 region: CASSFDSYGYTF. The DNA for the CDR3 is TGTGCCAGCAGTTTCGACAGTTATGGCTACACCTTC.

The gene calls are TRBV19 and TRBJ2-1, with 10 bases identical to TRBD1. CDR3 length: 16 residues. CDR1 LNHDA and CDR2 SQIVND come from the germline V gene (reference sequence). With V trimmed by 4 bases and J by 4 bases, 7 bases remained unmatched. CDR3 DNA: TGTGCCAGTAGTACGGCCGACAGGGGGCTTTACAATGAGCAGTTCTTC. Translating gives CASSTADRGLYNEQFF. Full variable domain (outside the CDR3, taken from reference TRBV19 and TRBJ2-1): DGGITQSPKYLFRKEGQNVTLSCEQNLNHDAMYWYRQDPGQGLRLIYYSQIVNDFQKGDIAEGYSVSREKKESFPLTVTSAQKNPTAFYLCASSTADRGLYNEQFFGPGTRLTVL.

This clone appeared once. This chain uses TRBV4-3 with TRBJ2-5; tentatively, D is TRBD1 (5 bases). V lost 0 bases and J 2 bases, leaving 10 bases between the germline ends. The length of the CDR3 is 15 residues. Germline V gene data show CDR1 as LGHNA and CDR2 as YSLEER. The CDR3 loop is CASSQDGRTQETQYF. The CDR3 nucleotides read TGCGCCAGCAGCCAAGATGGACGGACACAAGAGACCCAGTACTTC.